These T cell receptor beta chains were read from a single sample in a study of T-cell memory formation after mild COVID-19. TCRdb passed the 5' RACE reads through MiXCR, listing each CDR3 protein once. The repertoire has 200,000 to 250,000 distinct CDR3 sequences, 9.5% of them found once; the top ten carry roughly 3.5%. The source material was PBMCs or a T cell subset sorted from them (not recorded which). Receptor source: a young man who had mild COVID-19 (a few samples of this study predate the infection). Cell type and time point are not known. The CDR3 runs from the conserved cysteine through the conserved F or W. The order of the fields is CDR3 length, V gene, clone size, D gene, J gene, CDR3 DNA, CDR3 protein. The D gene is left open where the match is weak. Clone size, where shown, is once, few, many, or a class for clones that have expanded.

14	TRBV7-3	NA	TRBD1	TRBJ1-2	TGTGCCAGCAGCCCCGGGACAGGGCACCATGGCTACACCTTC	CASSPGTGHHGYTF
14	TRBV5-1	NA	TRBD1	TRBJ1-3	TGCGCCAGCAGCTTCGGGACAGATGGAAACACCATATATTTT	CASSFGTDGNTIYF
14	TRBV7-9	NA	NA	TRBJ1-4	TGTGCCAGCAGCTTCCGCCGGGATTTTGAAAAACTGTTTTTT	CASSFRRDFEKLFF
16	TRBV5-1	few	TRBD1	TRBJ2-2	TGCGCCAGCAGTCCGGGGACAGCCTCTGACACCGGGGAGCTGTTTTTT	CASSPGTASDTGELFF
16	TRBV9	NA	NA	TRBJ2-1	TGTGCCAGCAGCGTAGTACGTGGGAGCTCCTACAATGAGCAGTTCTTC	CASSVVRGSSYNEQFF
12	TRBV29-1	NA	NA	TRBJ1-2	TGCAGCGTGGAACAAGGGGGTTATGGCTACACCTTC	CSVEQGGYGYTF
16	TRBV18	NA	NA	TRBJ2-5	TGTGCCAGCTCACCACCGAACGGGGGATCCGAGGGGACCCAGTACTTC	CASSPPNGGSEGTQYF
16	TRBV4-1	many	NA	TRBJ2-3	TGCGCCAGCAGCCAAGAGGGCCGTCCTAGCACAGATACGCAGTATTTT	CASSQEGRPSTDTQYF
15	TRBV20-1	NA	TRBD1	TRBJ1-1	TGCACCCCGGCGTGGGGAGGGCAGGGGGTTAGTGAAGCTTTCTTT	CTPAWGGQGVSEAFF
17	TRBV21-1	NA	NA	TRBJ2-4	TGTGCCAGCAGCAGGACCGGGACAGAGGCAGCCAAAAACATTCAGTACTTC	CASSRTGTEAAKNIQYF
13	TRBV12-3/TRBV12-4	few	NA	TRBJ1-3	TGTGCCAGCGACAGAGTCTCTGGAAACACCATATATTTT	CASDRVSGNTIYF
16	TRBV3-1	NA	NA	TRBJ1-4	TGTGCCAGCAGCCAAGGGAACAGGGCAACTAATGAAAAACTGTTTTTT	CASSQGNRATNEKLFF
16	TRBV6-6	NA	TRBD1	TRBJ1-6	TGTGCCAGCAGTGCATCCGGACAGGACCTCGGTTCACCCCTCCACTTT	CASSASGQDLGSPLHF
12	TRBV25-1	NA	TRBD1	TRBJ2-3	TGTGCCAGCAGTGCAACAGGGGCTACGCAGTATTTT	CASSATGATQYF
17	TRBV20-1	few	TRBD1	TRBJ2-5	TGCAGTGCTAGAGATCCCCCAGGGGGCGCAGGGCAAGAGACCCAGTACTTC	CSARDPPGGAGQETQYF
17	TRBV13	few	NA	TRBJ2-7	TGTGCCAGCAGCTTGACCCTCGGGAACTCCCCATCGAGTGAGCAGTACTTC	CASSLTLGNSPSSEQYF
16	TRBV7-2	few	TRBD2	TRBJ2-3	TGTGCCAGCAGCTTCCGACTAGCGGGGAGCACAGATACGCAGTATTTT	CASSFRLAGSTDTQYF
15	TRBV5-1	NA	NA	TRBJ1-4	TGCGCCAGCAGCCCCGAGACAGAAACTAATGAAAAACTGTTTTTT	CASSPETETNEKLFF
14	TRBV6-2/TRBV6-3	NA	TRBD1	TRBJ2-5	TGTGCCAGCAGTCGGTGGACAGGGGAGGAGACCCAGTACTTC	CASSRWTGEETQYF
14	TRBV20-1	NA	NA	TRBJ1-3	TGCAGTGCTAGGACCGGGGTTTCTGGAAACACCATATATTTT	CSARTGVSGNTIYF
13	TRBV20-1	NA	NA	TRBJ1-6	TGCAGTGCTAGGAGATCCCCAGATTCACCCCTCCACTTT	CSARRSPDSPLHF
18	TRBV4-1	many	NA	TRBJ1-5	TGCGCCAGCAGTCAACTCAGGGGCGCGGCTAATAGCAATCAGCCCCAGCATTTT	CASSQLRGAANSNQPQHF
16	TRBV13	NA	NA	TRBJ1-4	TGTGCCAGCAGCACGACCGAAGGTTCGAATAATGAAAAACTGTTTTTT	CASSTTEGSNNEKLFF
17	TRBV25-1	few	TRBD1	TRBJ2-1	TGTGCCAGCAGTGATCCCCTGGCAGGGGGCAGGTACAATGAGCAGTTCTTC	CASSDPLAGGRYNEQFF
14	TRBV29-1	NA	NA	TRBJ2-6	TGCAGCGTTGTAATTGCTTCTGGGGCCAACGTCCTGACTTTC	CSVVIASGANVLTF
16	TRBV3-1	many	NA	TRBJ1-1	TGTGCCAGCAGCCAAGCGGGGGGGATGATGAACACTGAAGCTTTCTTT	CASSQAGGMMNTEAFF
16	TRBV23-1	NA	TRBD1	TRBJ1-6	TGCGCCAGCAGCGTGACAGGGGGCGCGGATAATTCACCCCTCCACTTT	CASSVTGGADNSPLHF
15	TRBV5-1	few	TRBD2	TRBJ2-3	TGCGCCAGCAGCTCAGAGCGGGGGGGGTCGGATACGCAGTATTTT	CASSSERGGSDTQYF
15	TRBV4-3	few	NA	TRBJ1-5	TGCGCCAGCAGCCAAGGCTTTAACAAAGATCAGCCCCAGCATTTT	CASSQGFNKDQPQHF
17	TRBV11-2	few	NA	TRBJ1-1	TGTGCCAGCAGCTTACTCCGGGGGGGTAGGGGGAGGACTGAAGCTTTCTTT	CASSLLRGGRGRTEAFF
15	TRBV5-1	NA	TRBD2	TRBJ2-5	TGCGCCAGCAGCTGGAATAGCGGGGGGCAAGAGACCCAGTACTTC	CASSWNSGGQETQYF
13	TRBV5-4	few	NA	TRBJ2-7	TGTGCCAGCAGCTTGGTAGGGGGGGTCGAGCAGTACTTC	CASSLVGGVEQYF
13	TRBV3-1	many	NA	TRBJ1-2	TGTGCCAGCAGCCAAGTCTCACTCTATGGCTACACCTTC	CASSQVSLYGYTF
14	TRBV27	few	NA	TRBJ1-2	TGTGCCAGCAGTTTTTCTCCAGGCCCCTATGGCTACACCTTC	CASSFSPGPYGYTF
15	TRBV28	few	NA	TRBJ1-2	TGTGCCAGCATCCCCGGGGGGAGCCCACACTATGGCTACACCTTC	CASIPGGSPHYGYTF
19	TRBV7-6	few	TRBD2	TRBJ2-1	TGTGCCAGCAGCTTCCCCCGGGGGGATAGCGGGGGATCCTACAATGAGCAGTTCTTC	CASSFPRGDSGGSYNEQFF
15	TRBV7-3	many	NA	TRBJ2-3	TGTGCCAGCAGCTTATACGGGGGGCGCACAGATACGCAGTATTTT	CASSLYGGRTDTQYF
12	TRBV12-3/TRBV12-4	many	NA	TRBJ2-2	TGTGCCAGCAGTTCTCCCGGCGGGGAGCTGTTTTTT	CASSSPGGELFF
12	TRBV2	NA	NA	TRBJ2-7	TGTGCCAGCAGTGTAGGAGGGAACGAGCAGTACTTC	CASSVGGNEQYF
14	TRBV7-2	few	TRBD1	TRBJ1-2	TGTGCCAGCAGCCTCGGGACAGGGGGCTATGGCTACACCTTC	CASSLGTGGYGYTF
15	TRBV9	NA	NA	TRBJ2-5	TGTGCCAGCAGCGTAGGGGTCTCCGGAGACGGGACCCAGTACTTC	CASSVGVSGDGTQYF
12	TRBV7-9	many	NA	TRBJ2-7	TGTGCCAGCAGCCGAGCAAGGGTCGAGCAGTACTTC	CASSRARVEQYF
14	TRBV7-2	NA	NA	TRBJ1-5	TGTGCCAGCAGCTCAGGGTTGGGCAATCAGCCCCAGCATTTT	CASSSGLGNQPQHF
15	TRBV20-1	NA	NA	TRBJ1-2	TGCAGTGCTAGTTTAATCAGGGGATTAAACTATGGCTACACCTTC	CSASLIRGLNYGYTF
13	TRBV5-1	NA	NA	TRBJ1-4	TGCGCCAGCACCTTTCAGGGGTCGGGAAAACTGTTTTTT	CASTFQGSGKLFF
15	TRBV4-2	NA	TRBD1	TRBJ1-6	TGTGCCAGCAGCCAAGGGGGACAGGGACAGTCACCCCTCCACTTT	CASSQGGQGQSPLHF
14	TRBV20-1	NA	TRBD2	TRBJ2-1	TGCAGTGCACCGAACCGGGACTACCACAATGAGCAGTTCTTC	CSAPNRDYHNEQFF